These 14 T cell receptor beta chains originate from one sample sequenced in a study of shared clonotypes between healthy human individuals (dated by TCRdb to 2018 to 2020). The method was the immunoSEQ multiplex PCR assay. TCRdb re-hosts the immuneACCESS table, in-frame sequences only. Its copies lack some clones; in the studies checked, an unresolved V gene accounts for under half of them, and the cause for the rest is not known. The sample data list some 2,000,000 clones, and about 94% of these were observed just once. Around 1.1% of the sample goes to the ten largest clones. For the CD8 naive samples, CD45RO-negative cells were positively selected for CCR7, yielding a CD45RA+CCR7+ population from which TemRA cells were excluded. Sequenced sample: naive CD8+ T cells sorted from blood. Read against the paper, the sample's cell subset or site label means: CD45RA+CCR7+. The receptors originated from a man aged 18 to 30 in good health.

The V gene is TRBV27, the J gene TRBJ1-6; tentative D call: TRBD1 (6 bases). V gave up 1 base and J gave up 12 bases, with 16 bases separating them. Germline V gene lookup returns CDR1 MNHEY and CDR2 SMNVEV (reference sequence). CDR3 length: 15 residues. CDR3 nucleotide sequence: TGTGCCAGCAGTTTATTATCAGGGGCCCCTCTACCCCTCCACTTT. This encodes CASSLLSGAPLPLHF.

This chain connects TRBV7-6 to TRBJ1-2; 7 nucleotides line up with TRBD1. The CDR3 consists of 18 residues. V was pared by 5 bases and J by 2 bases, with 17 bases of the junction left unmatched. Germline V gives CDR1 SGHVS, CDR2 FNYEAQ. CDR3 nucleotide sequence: TGTGCCAGCAGCCTAAGAACTTTCCGGGACAGCGCAAACTATGGCTACACCTTC. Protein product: CASSLRTFRDSANYGYTF.

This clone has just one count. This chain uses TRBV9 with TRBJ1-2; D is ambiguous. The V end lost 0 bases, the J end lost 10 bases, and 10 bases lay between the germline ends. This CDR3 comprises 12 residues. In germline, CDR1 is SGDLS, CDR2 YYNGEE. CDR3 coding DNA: TGTGCCAGCAGCGTAGAGAGTGGTGCCTACACCTTC. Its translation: CASSVESGAYTF. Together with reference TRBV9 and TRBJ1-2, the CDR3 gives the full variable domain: DSGVTQTPKHLITATGQRVTLRCSPRSGDLSVYWYQQSLDQGLQFLIQYYNGEERAKGNILERFSAQQFPDLHSELNLSSLELGDSALYFCASSVESGAYTFGSGTRLTVV.

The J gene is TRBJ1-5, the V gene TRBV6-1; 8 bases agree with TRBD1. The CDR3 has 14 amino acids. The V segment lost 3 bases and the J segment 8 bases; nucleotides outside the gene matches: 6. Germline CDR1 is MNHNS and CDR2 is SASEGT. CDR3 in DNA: TGTGCCAGCAGTGACCGACAGGGGCTCGAGCCCCAGCATTTT. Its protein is CASSDRQGLEPQHF.

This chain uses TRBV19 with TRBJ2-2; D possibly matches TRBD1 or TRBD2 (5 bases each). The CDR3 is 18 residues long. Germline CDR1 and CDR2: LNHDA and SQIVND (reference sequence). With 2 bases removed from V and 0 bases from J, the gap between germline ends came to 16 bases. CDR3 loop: CASSIRGYSGANTGELFF. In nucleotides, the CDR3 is TGTGCCAGTAGTATAAGGGGCTACAGCGGAGCGAACACCGGGGAGCTGTTTTTT.

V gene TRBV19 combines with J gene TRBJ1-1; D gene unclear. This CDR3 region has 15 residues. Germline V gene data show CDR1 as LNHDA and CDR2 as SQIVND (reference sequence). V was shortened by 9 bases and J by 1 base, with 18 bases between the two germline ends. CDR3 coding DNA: TGTGCCAGCCGTTCGCGGGAAAACTCGAACACTGAAGCTTTCTTT. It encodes CASRSRENSNTEAFF.

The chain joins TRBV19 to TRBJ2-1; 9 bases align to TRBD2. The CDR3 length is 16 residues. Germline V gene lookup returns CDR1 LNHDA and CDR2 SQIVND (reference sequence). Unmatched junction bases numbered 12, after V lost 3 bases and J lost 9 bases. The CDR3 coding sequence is TGTGCCAGTAGTATTTTAGTCGGCGGGGGGGCCGGTGAGCAGTTCTTC. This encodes CASSILVGGGAGEQFF.

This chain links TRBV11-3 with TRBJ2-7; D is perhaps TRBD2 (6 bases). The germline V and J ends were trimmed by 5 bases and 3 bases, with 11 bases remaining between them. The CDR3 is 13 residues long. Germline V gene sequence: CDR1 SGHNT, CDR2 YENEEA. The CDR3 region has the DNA TGTGCCAGCAGCGCCGGGAGTTACTACGAGCAGTACTTC. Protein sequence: CASSAGSYYEQYF.

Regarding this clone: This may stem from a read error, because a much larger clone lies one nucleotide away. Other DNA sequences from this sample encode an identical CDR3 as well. The CDR3 region has the DNA TGTGCCAGCAGTTTAGGGAACACTGAAGCTTTCTTT. This sequence encodes CASSLGNTEAFF. The chain carries TRBV27 and TRBJ1-1; D is unresolved. V was cut by 2 bases and J by 1 base, with 2 bases left in between. The germline CDR1 and CDR2 sequences are MNHEY and SMNVEV (reference sequence). CDR3 length: 12 amino acids.

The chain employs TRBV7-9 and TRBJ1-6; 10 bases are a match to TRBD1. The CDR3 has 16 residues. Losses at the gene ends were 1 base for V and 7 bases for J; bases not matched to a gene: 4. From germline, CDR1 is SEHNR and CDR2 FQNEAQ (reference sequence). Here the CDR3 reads CASSLEWGQGNSPLHF. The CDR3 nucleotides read TGTGCCAGCAGCTTAGAATGGGGACAGGGGAATTCACCCCTCCACTTT.

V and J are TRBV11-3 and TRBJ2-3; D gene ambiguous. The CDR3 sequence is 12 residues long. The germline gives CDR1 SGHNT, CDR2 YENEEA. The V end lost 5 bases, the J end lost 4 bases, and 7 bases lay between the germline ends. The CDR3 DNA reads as TGTGCCAGCAGCCAAGTATCAGATACGCAGTATTTT. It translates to CASSQVSDTQYF.

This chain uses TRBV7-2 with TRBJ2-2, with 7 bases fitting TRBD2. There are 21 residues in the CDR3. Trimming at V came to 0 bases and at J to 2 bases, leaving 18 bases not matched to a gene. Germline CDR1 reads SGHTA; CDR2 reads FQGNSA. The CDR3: CASSLALTGSGEGINTGELFF. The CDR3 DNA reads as TGTGCCAGCAGCTTAGCCCTCACGGGAAGCGGGGAGGGGATCAACACCGGGGAGCTGTTTTTT.

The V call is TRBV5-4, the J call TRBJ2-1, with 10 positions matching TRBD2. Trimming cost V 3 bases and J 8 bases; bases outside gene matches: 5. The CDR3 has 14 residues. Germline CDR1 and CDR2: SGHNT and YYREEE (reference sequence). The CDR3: CASSSGLAVDEQFF. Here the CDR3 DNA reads TGTGCCAGCAGCTCAGGACTAGCGGTCGATGAGCAGTTCTTC.

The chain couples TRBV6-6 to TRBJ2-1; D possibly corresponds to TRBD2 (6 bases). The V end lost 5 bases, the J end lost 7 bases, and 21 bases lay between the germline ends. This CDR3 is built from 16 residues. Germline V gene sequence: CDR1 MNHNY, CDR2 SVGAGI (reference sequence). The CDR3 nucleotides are TGTGCCAGCAGTAGCAATCGCTGGGGGGATGGGAATGAGCAGTTCTTC. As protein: CASSSNRWGDGNEQFF.